This is a list of T cell receptor beta chains from one sample in a study of CD8 T cells in ankylosing spondylitis. TCRdb analysed the 5' RACE reads with MiXCR anew, one entry per CDR3 protein. The profile shows 200,000 to 250,000 distinct CDR3 sequences, about 6.7% of them singletons. Input material: blood, either unsorted or a sorted T cell fraction (not recorded which). Receptors originate from a male donor with ankylosing spondylitis. Each CDR3 is given without its conserved first and last residue. The order of the fields is D gene, J gene, V gene, clone size, CDR3 protein. A D gene is named only where the DNA matches it firmly. Size values are once, few and many counts, or a class for expanded clones, and some rows have none.

D gene: -; J gene: TRBJ2-1; V gene: TRBV4-3; clone size: many; CDR3 protein: ASSIAERRYNEQF
D gene: -; J gene: TRBJ1-1; V gene: TRBV4-1; clone size: many; CDR3 protein: ASSQGGVNTEAF
D gene: TRBD2; J gene: TRBJ2-3; V gene: TRBV7-6; clone size: -; CDR3 protein: ASSPGAGVLLDTQY
D gene: TRBD2; J gene: TRBJ2-7; V gene: TRBV4-3; clone size: few; CDR3 protein: ASSLTSGSTYEQY
D gene: TRBD1; J gene: TRBJ2-5; V gene: TRBV7-3; clone size: few; CDR3 protein: ASSLIPGGKEETQY
D gene: -; J gene: TRBJ1-1; V gene: TRBV6-2/TRBV6-3; clone size: many; CDR3 protein: ASSSSQGMNTEAF
D gene: TRBD1; J gene: TRBJ1-6; V gene: TRBV10-3; clone size: many; CDR3 protein: AISEEDRRGSPLH
D gene: -; J gene: TRBJ1-2; V gene: TRBV4-2; clone size: -; CDR3 protein: ASSQERGIGYT
D gene: TRBD2; J gene: TRBJ2-5; V gene: TRBV15; clone size: -; CDR3 protein: ATSNTGTKGETQY
D gene: -; J gene: TRBJ2-7; V gene: TRBV5-1; clone size: few; CDR3 protein: ASSFSAPSYEQY
D gene: TRBD1; J gene: TRBJ2-7; V gene: TRBV29-1; clone size: -; CDR3 protein: SVEDGRGLVHEQY
D gene: -; J gene: TRBJ2-3; V gene: TRBV7-8; clone size: few; CDR3 protein: ASASGNGKQY
D gene: -; J gene: TRBJ1-1; V gene: TRBV7-9; clone size: -; CDR3 protein: ASSPAGREAF
D gene: -; J gene: TRBJ1-2; V gene: TRBV2; clone size: -; CDR3 protein: ASSPPEGNGYT
D gene: TRBD2; J gene: TRBJ2-1; V gene: TRBV7-6; clone size: -; CDR3 protein: ASSQLGTTNYNEQF
D gene: -; J gene: TRBJ2-1; V gene: TRBV6-1; clone size: many; CDR3 protein: ASKPEWGRPPYNEQF
D gene: -; J gene: TRBJ2-1; V gene: TRBV12-3/TRBV12-4; clone size: many; CDR3 protein: ASQPSGGEQF
D gene: -; J gene: TRBJ2-2; V gene: TRBV27; clone size: many; CDR3 protein: ASSLASTSGELF
D gene: -; J gene: TRBJ2-7; V gene: TRBV7-2; clone size: few; CDR3 protein: ASSLGSRLSPYEQY
D gene: TRBD2; J gene: TRBJ2-7; V gene: TRBV4-1; clone size: -; CDR3 protein: ASSRAKRGSGDEQY
D gene: -; J gene: TRBJ1-1; V gene: TRBV29-1; clone size: many; CDR3 protein: SVAAGWDTEAF
D gene: -; J gene: TRBJ2-2; V gene: TRBV10-3; clone size: many; CDR3 protein: AISEWGASDTGELF
D gene: -; J gene: TRBJ2-3; V gene: TRBV12-5; clone size: many; CDR3 protein: ASGPGRRGEDTQY
D gene: -; J gene: -; V gene: TRBV30; clone size: -; CDR3 protein: AWSNRRGDTQQF
D gene: -; J gene: TRBJ1-3; V gene: TRBV9; clone size: -; CDR3 protein: ASSPGHHSRNTIY
D gene: TRBD2; J gene: TRBJ2-1; V gene: TRBV11-1; clone size: many; CDR3 protein: ASSPRLVGGESYNEQF
D gene: -; J gene: TRBJ2-1; V gene: TRBV12-3/TRBV12-4; clone size: many; CDR3 protein: ASSNIAALDEQF
D gene: -; J gene: TRBJ1-2; V gene: TRBV27; clone size: -; CDR3 protein: ASSSGFHGYT
D gene: -; J gene: TRBJ2-2; V gene: TRBV7-9; clone size: many; CDR3 protein: ASRSGTSPTGELF
D gene: -; J gene: TRBJ2-7; V gene: TRBV6-1; clone size: many; CDR3 protein: ASIYSSLAYEQY
D gene: -; J gene: TRBJ1-1; V gene: TRBV20-1; clone size: -; CDR3 protein: SARLRVGVRTEAF
D gene: -; J gene: TRBJ2-1; V gene: TRBV20-1; clone size: few; CDR3 protein: SARVGHLRTGTNNEQF